Here is one TCR beta chain with its context. The data stem from a study of lymphopenia after photon versus proton radiotherapy. Using immunoSEQ multiplex PCR, the repertoire was profiled, and TCRdb retains in-frame clones only, with some absent. The table lists 150,000 to 200,000 clones, 80% to 90% of them singletons, with about 4.4% in the top ten. The sequence was obtained from a man aged 50-60 years with gastric cancer. The sample was peripheral blood, taken from a patient treated with photon-based radiotherapy.

Here the CDR3 reads CATSRGLAGEENEQYF. In DNA form, the CDR3 reads TGTGCCACCAGCCGGGGACTAGCGGGAGAAGAGAACGAGCAGTACTTC. The chain links TRBV15 to TRBJ2-7; TRBD2 matches at 14 bases. The germline V gene has CDR1 LNHNV and CDR2 YYDKDF (reference sequence). The V gene end was trimmed by 5 bases and the J gene end by 5 bases; junction bases not matched to a gene: 8. The CDR3 has 16 amino acids.